These T cell receptor beta chains were read from a single sample in a study of T cells in Graves' hyperthyroidism and ophthalmopathy. Each CDR3 protein is one row after TCRdb ran MiXCR on the multiplex PCR reads. The table shows roughly 93,000 distinct CDR3 sequences, with roughly 37% occurring only once. The sequenced sample consisted of peripheral blood or thyroid tissue (not recorded which). These receptors all come from a woman in her thirties with Graves' hyperthyroidism. CDR3s include the opening cysteine and the closing phenylalanine or tryptophan. A D gene is named only where the DNA matches it firmly. Clone size, where shown, is once, few, many, or a class for clones that have expanded.

CDR3 protein: CASSATGGGEKLFF
CDR3 DNA: TGTGCCAGCAGCGCTACAGGGGGGGGTGAAAAACTGTTTTTT
D gene: TRBD1
V gene: TRBV11-2
J gene: TRBJ1-4
clone size: once

CDR3 protein: CASSWGTPTSGANVLTF
CDR3 DNA: TGTGCCAGCAGCTGGGGGACTCCAACCTCTGGGGCCAACGTCCTGACTTTC
D gene: .
V gene: TRBV7-2
J gene: TRBJ2-6
clone size: .

CDR3 protein: CASSQHRTGLTPGNTIYF
CDR3 DNA: TGTGCCAGCAGCCAACATCGGACAGGACTTACTCCTGGAAACACCATATATTTT
D gene: TRBD1
V gene: TRBV4-2
J gene: TRBJ1-3
clone size: many

CDR3 protein: CASSRRGLRGYTF
CDR3 DNA: TGTGCCAGCAGTCGCAGGGGGTTGCGGGGCTACACCTTC
D gene: TRBD1
V gene: TRBV28
J gene: TRBJ1-2
clone size: many

CDR3 protein: CASSLALAGGELFF
CDR3 DNA: TGTGCCAGCAGCTTAGCCCTAGCGGGAGGGGAGCTGTTTTTT
D gene: TRBD2
V gene: TRBV7-2
J gene: TRBJ2-2
clone size: many

CDR3 protein: CASRPRGRNTEAFF
CDR3 DNA: TGTGCCAGCAGGCCGAGAGGGAGAAACACTGAAGCTTTCTTT
D gene: .
V gene: TRBV6-6
J gene: TRBJ1-1
clone size: many

CDR3 protein: CASSSGEPYEQYF
CDR3 DNA: TGTGCCAGCAGTAGCGGGGAGCCTTACGAGCAGTACTTC
D gene: TRBD2
V gene: TRBV28
J gene: TRBJ2-7
clone size: many

CDR3 protein: CASSSTGAPGELFF
CDR3 DNA: TGTGCCAGCAGCTCAACCGGGGCCCCCGGGGAGCTGTTTTTT
D gene: .
V gene: TRBV11-2
J gene: TRBJ2-2
clone size: many

CDR3 protein: CSASLPGYEQYF
CDR3 DNA: TGCAGTGCTAGTTTGCCCGGCTACGAGCAGTACTTC
D gene: .
V gene: TRBV20-1
J gene: TRBJ2-7
clone size: .

CDR3 protein: CASSDSEGFSNQPQHF
CDR3 DNA: TGTGCCAGCAGTGATTCAGAGGGGTTCAGCAATCAGCCCCAGCATTTT
D gene: .
V gene: TRBV2
J gene: TRBJ1-5
clone size: many

CDR3 protein: CASRGGQFNQPQHF
CDR3 DNA: TGTGCCAGTAGGGGGGGGCAGTTCAATCAGCCCCAGCATTTT
D gene: .
V gene: TRBV27
J gene: TRBJ1-5
clone size: .

CDR3 protein: CASSTIQGTRDGYTF
CDR3 DNA: TGCGCCAGCAGCACTATCCAGGGTACCAGAGATGGCTACACCTTC
D gene: .
V gene: TRBV5-1
J gene: TRBJ1-2
clone size: many

CDR3 protein: CASRWDSQTSPLHF
CDR3 DNA: TGTGCCAGCAGGTGGGACAGCCAAACTTCACCCCTCCACTTT
D gene: TRBD1
V gene: TRBV27
J gene: TRBJ1-6
clone size: once

CDR3 protein: CASSLGQGGAGELFF
CDR3 DNA: TGCGCCAGCAGCCTGGGACAGGGCGGGGCCGGGGAGCTGTTTTTT
D gene: TRBD1
V gene: TRBV5-1
J gene: TRBJ2-2
clone size: many

CDR3 protein: CASSLGLGRTGELFF
CDR3 DNA: TGTGCCAGCAGCTTAGGTTTGGGGCGCACCGGGGAGCTGTTTTTT
D gene: .
V gene: TRBV7-6
J gene: TRBJ2-2
clone size: many

CDR3 protein: CASRRPGQGVEKLFF
CDR3 DNA: TGTGCCAGCAGACGACCGGGACAGGGGGTTGAAAAACTGTTTTTT
D gene: TRBD1
V gene: TRBV12-3/TRBV12-4
J gene: TRBJ1-4
clone size: many

CDR3 protein: CASSYSGSAGELFF
CDR3 DNA: TGTGCCAGCAGTTACAGCGGGAGCGCCGGGGAGCTGTTTTTT
D gene: TRBD2
V gene: TRBV2
J gene: TRBJ2-2
clone size: .

CDR3 protein: CASSVHPGSQQSYEQYF
CDR3 DNA: TGTGCCAGCAGCGTCCATCCAGGCAGCCAACAATCCTACGAGCAGTACTTC
D gene: .
V gene: TRBV11-2
J gene: TRBJ2-7
clone size: .

CDR3 protein: CSVPGAYEQYF
CDR3 DNA: TGCAGCGTCCCGGGAGCCTACGAGCAGTACTTC
D gene: .
V gene: TRBV29-1
J gene: TRBJ2-7
clone size: .

CDR3 protein: CASSASRWREETQYF
CDR3 DNA: TGTGCCAGCAGCGCCTCCAGATGGAGGGAAGAGACCCAGTACTTC
D gene: .
V gene: TRBV9
J gene: TRBJ2-5
clone size: many

CDR3 protein: CSAREGSFTDTQYF
CDR3 DNA: TGCAGTGCTAGAGAGGGTAGCTTCACAGATACGCAGTATTTT
D gene: .
V gene: TRBV20-1
J gene: TRBJ2-3
clone size: many